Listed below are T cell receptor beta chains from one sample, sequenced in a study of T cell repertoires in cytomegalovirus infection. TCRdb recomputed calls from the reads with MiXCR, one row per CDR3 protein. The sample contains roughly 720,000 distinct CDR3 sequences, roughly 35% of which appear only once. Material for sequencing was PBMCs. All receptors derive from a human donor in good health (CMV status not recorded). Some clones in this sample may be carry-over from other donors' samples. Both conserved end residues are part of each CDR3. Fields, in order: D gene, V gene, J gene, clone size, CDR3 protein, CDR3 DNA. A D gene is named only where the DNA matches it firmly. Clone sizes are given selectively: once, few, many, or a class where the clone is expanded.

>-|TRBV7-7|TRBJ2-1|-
CASSLGVSGNNEQFF
TGTGCTAGCAGCTTGGGGGTATCGGGCAACAATGAGCAGTTCTTC
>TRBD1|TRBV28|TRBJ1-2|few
CASSATGGIYGYTF
TGTGCCAGCAGTGCGACAGGGGGAATCTATGGCTACACCTTC
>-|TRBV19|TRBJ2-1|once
CASSPKRVSYNEQFF
TGTGCCAGTAGTCCCAAGCGGGTCTCCTACAATGAGCAGTTCTTC
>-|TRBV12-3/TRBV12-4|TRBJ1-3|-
CASRGTVRGSGNTIYF
TGTGCCAGCAGGGGGACGGTGAGGGGCTCTGGAAACACCATATATTTT
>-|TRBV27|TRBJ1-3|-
CASSRASSGNTRYF
TGTGCCAGCAGCAGAGCCTCCTCTGGAAACACCAGATATTTT
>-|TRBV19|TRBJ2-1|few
CAIGPGSYNEQFF
TGTGCGATCGGCCCCGGATCCTACAATGAGCAGTTCTTC
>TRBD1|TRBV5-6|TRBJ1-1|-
CASSYGTGPATEAFF
TGTGCCAGCAGCTACGGGACAGGTCCTGCCACTGAAGCTTTCTTT
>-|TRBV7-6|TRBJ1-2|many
CASSLMTGGNYGYTF
TGTGCCAGCAGCCTAATGACAGGAGGCAACTATGGCTACACCTTC
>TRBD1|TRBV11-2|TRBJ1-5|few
CASSKSRDREEQPQHF
TGTGCCAGCAGCAAGTCCCGGGACAGGGAGGAACAGCCCCAGCATTTT
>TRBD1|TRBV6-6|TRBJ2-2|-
CASRHRRDRGKTGELFF
TGTGCCAGCAGACACCGCCGGGACAGGGGAAAAACCGGGGAGCTGTTTTTT
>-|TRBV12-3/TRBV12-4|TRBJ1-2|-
CASSLGQRGYTF
TGTGCCAGCAGTTTAGGTCAGAGGGGCTACACCTTC
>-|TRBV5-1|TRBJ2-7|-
CASSPQQGLGNEQYF
TGCGCCAGCAGCCCACAACAGGGTCTAGGAAACGAGCAGTACTTC
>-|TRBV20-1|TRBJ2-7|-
CSAVREPYEQYF
TGCAGTGCCGTCCGGGAGCCCTACGAGCAGTACTTC
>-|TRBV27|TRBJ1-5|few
CASSPTGPPKGGNQPQHF
TGTGCCAGCAGTCCTACCGGGCCCCCGAAGGGAGGCAATCAGCCCCAGCATTTT
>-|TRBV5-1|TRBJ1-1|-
CASSSRQAYNTEAFF
TGCGCCAGCAGCTCCCGACAGGCTTATAACACTGAAGCTTTCTTT
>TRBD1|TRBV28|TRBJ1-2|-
CASSKHRDRGGYGYTF
TGTGCCAGCAGTAAACACCGGGACAGGGGGGGCTATGGCTACACCTTC
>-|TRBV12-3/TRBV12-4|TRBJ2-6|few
CASRRTAQLSNIDSGANVLTF
TGTGCCAGCAGACGGACAGCCCAACTTTCTAACATCGACTCTGGGGCCAACGTCCTGACTTTC
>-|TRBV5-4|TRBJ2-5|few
CASSLPEQTQYF
TGTGCCAGCAGCTTACCGGAGCAGACCCAGTACTTC
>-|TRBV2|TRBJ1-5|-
CASSASSGNQPQHF
TGTGCCAGCAGTGCAAGTAGCGGCAATCAGCCCCAGCATTTT
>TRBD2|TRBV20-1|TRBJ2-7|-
CSASPYGTSGGSPSYEQYF
TGCAGTGCTAGTCCCTACGGGACTAGCGGGGGCAGCCCCTCCTACGAGCAGTACTTC
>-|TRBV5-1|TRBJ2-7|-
CASSLVGKGYEQYF
TGCGCCAGCAGCTTGGTTGGAAAAGGCTACGAGCAGTACTTC
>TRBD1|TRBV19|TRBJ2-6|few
CASSIDRAGSGANVLTF
TGTGCCAGTAGTATCGACAGGGCTGGCTCTGGGGCCAACGTCCTGACTTTC
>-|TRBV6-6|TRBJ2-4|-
CATRPSKNIQYF
TGTGCCACCCGCCCTTCCAAAAACATTCAGTACTTC
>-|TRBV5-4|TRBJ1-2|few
CASSTVSYYGYTF
TGTGCCAGCAGTACTGTCTCCTACTATGGCTACACCTTC
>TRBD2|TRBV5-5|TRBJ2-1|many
CASSLPLAGDWRINNEQFF
TGTGCCAGCAGCCTCCCCCTAGCGGGAGATTGGAGGATTAACAATGAGCAGTTCTTC
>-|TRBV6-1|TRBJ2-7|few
CASINVDTSPTKGQYF
TGTGCCAGCATTAATGTCGACACCTCTCCTACGAAGGGGCAGTACTTC
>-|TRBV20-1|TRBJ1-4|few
CSAPGPNEKLFF
TGCAGTGCCCCGGGACCTAATGAAAAACTGTTTTTT
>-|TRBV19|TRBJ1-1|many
CASNWGNTEAFF
TGTGCCAGTAATTGGGGAAACACTGAAGCTTTCTTT
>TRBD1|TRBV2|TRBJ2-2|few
CASSVPRGLNTGELFF
TGTGCCAGCAGTGTCCCCAGGGGGCTCAACACCGGGGAGCTGTTTTTT
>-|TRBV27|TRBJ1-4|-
CASSLSSGGKLFF
TGTGCCAGCAGTTTATCGAGCGGGGGAAAACTGTTTTTT
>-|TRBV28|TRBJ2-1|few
CASSPGGFYNEQFF
TGTGCCAGCAGTCCTGGGGGCTTCTACAATGAGCAGTTCTTC
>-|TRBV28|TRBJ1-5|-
CASSPNSGVFQPQHF
TGTGCCAGCAGTCCCAACAGTGGGGTTTTTCAGCCCCAGCATTTT
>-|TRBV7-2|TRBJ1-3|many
CASSLNRKGNTIYF
TGTGCCAGCAGCTTAAACAGGAAAGGAAACACCATATATTTT
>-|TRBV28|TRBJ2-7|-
CASSTSGIEQYF
TGTGCCAGCAGTACCTCAGGGATCGAGCAGTACTTC
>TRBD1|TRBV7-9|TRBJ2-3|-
CASQGQSTDTQYF
TGTGCCAGCCAGGGACAGAGCACAGATACGCAGTATTTT
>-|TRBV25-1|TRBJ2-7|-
CASRGVGLHEQYF
TGTGCCAGCAGAGGGGTGGGTCTACACGAGCAGTACTTC
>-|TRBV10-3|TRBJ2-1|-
CAIRQVSSYNEQFF
TGTGCCATCAGACAGGTCAGCTCCTACAATGAGCAGTTCTTC
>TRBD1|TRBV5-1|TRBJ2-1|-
CAISLAGTGARNEQFF
TGCGCCATCAGCTTGGCCGGGACAGGGGCAAGGAATGAGCAGTTCTTC
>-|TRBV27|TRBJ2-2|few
CASSPPGRSTGELFF
TGTGCCAGCAGCCCTCCGGGGCGATCCACCGGGGAGCTGTTTTTT
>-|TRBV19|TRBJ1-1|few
CASSIQGRRTEAFF
TGTGCCAGTAGTATACAGGGCAGGAGGACTGAAGCTTTCTTT
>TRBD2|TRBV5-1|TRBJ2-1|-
CASSLEAGGGGGQFF
TGCGCCAGCAGCTTGGAAGCGGGGGGGGGGGGTGGGCAGTTCTTC
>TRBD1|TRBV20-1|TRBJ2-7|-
CSARAGTGGSEQYF
TGCAGTGCTAGAGCCGGGACAGGGGGCTCCGAGCAGTACTTC
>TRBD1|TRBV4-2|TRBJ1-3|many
CASSQDLTVQGFGATIYF
TGTGCCAGCAGCCAAGATCTAACAGTACAGGGGTTCGGAGCCACCATATATTTT